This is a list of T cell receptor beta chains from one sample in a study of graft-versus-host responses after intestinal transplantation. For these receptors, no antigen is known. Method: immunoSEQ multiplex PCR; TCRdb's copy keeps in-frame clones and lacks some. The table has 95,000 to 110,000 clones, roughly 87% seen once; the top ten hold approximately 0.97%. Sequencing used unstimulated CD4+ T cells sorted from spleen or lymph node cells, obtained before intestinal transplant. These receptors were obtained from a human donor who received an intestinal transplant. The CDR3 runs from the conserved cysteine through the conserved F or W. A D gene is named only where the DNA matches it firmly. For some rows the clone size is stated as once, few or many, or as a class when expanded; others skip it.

cdr3_nt: TGCGCCAGCAGTGACCCGGGTAGGGACACCGGGGAGCTGTTTTTT; cdr3_aa: CASSDPGRDTGELFF; cdr3_length: 15; clone_size: few; d_call: -; v_call: TRBV10-1; j_call: TRBJ2-2
cdr3_nt: TGCAGCGTTGAAGATCTCATAGAAAACTCTGGAAACACCATATATTTT; cdr3_aa: CSVEDLIENSGNTIYF; cdr3_length: 16; clone_size: -; d_call: -; v_call: TRBV29-1; j_call: TRBJ1-3
cdr3_nt: TGTGCCAGCAGCTTAGGACAGTTCAATCAGCCCCAGCATTTT; cdr3_aa: CASSLGQFNQPQHF; cdr3_length: 14; clone_size: once; d_call: -; v_call: TRBV7-9; j_call: TRBJ1-5
cdr3_nt: TGTGCCAGCAGCTTAGCCCACACCGGGGAGCTGTTTTTT; cdr3_aa: CASSLAHTGELFF; cdr3_length: 13; clone_size: -; d_call: -; v_call: TRBV7-2; j_call: TRBJ2-2
cdr3_nt: TGTGCCAGCAGCCCGGGATCCCACTACGAGGAGCAGTACTTC; cdr3_aa: CASSPGSHYEEQYF; cdr3_length: 14; clone_size: -; d_call: -; v_call: TRBV14; j_call: TRBJ2-7
cdr3_nt: TGCGCCAGCAGTGTTGGGGACAGTAACTACGAGCAGTACTTC; cdr3_aa: CASSVGDSNYEQYF; cdr3_length: 14; clone_size: -; d_call: TRBD1; v_call: TRBV10-1; j_call: TRBJ2-7
cdr3_nt: TGTGCCAGCAGCTTACCGGGACGTCTCACAGATACGCAGTATTTT; cdr3_aa: CASSLPGRLTDTQYF; cdr3_length: 15; clone_size: -; d_call: -; v_call: TRBV7-9; j_call: TRBJ2-3
cdr3_nt: TGCGCCAGCAGTCCCCCGGGACAGGAGTGTGAAAAACTGTTTTTT; cdr3_aa: CASSPPGQECEKLFF; cdr3_length: 15; clone_size: once; d_call: TRBD1; v_call: TRBV23-1; j_call: TRBJ1-4
cdr3_nt: TGTGCCAGTAGTACTCAATACAATGAGCAGTTCTTC; cdr3_aa: CASSTQYNEQFF; cdr3_length: 12; clone_size: few; d_call: -; v_call: TRBV2; j_call: TRBJ2-1
cdr3_nt: TGTGCCAGCAGCCAAGAGGTGGTAGATACGCAGTATTTT; cdr3_aa: CASSQEVVDTQYF; cdr3_length: 13; clone_size: -; d_call: -; v_call: TRBV14; j_call: TRBJ2-3
cdr3_nt: TGCGCCAGCAGCCAAGATCCGGGAGGGAGGTCTAACTATGGCTACACCTTC; cdr3_aa: CASSQDPGGRSNYGYTF; cdr3_length: 17; clone_size: -; d_call: -; v_call: TRBV4-3; j_call: TRBJ1-2
cdr3_nt: TGTGCCAGCAACTTGTCGACAGGGGTGAATACGCAGTATTTT; cdr3_aa: CASNLSTGVNTQYF; cdr3_length: 14; clone_size: -; d_call: TRBD1; v_call: TRBV7-9; j_call: TRBJ2-3
cdr3_nt: TGTGCCAGCGGGGATAGGGCCTCGAGGCCTTTCTTT; cdr3_aa: CASGDRASRPFF; cdr3_length: 12; clone_size: few; d_call: -; v_call: TRBV2; j_call: TRBJ1-1
cdr3_nt: TGTGCCAGCAGCTTAGGAGGGCGCGTGGGGACCGGGGAGCTGTTTTTT; cdr3_aa: CASSLGGRVGTGELFF; cdr3_length: 16; clone_size: -; d_call: -; v_call: TRBV13; j_call: TRBJ2-2
cdr3_nt: TGTGCCAGCAGTGGGACTAGCGGAGCCTACAATGAGCAGTTCTTC; cdr3_aa: CASSGTSGAYNEQFF; cdr3_length: 15; clone_size: few; d_call: TRBD2; v_call: TRBV6-4; j_call: TRBJ2-1
cdr3_nt: TGCAGCGTTGGTCTTTGGGACACCGTCTCCTACGAGCAGTACTTC; cdr3_aa: CSVGLWDTVSYEQYF; cdr3_length: 15; clone_size: -; d_call: -; v_call: TRBV29-1; j_call: TRBJ2-7
cdr3_nt: TGTGCCAGCAGCCAAGCAGTGGGTAGCGGGGGGGCCCCCTACGAGCAGTACTTC; cdr3_aa: CASSQAVGSGGAPYEQYF; cdr3_length: 18; clone_size: -; d_call: TRBD2; v_call: TRBV4-2; j_call: TRBJ2-7
cdr3_nt: TGTGCCAGCAGCCAAGATCTGTTAGGGACGCAGTATTTT; cdr3_aa: CASSQDLLGTQYF; cdr3_length: 13; clone_size: -; d_call: -; v_call: TRBV14; j_call: TRBJ2-3
cdr3_nt: TGTGCCAGCAGCTCAGGACTAGCGGGGCCCTTGTACCAAGAGACCCAGTACTTC; cdr3_aa: CASSSGLAGPLYQETQYF; cdr3_length: 18; clone_size: -; d_call: TRBD2; v_call: TRBV11-2; j_call: TRBJ2-5
cdr3_nt: TGTGCCAGTAGCAGCCGGGACACAACCTATGGCTACACCTTC; cdr3_aa: CASSSRDTTYGYTF; cdr3_length: 14; clone_size: medium-sized; d_call: -; v_call: TRBV19; j_call: TRBJ1-2
cdr3_nt: TGTGCCAGCAGTTACGGACGGAACACTGAAGCTTTCTTT; cdr3_aa: CASSYGRNTEAFF; cdr3_length: 13; clone_size: -; d_call: -; v_call: TRBV6-6; j_call: TRBJ1-1
cdr3_nt: TGTGCCAGTAGTGCCGCCTCCGGACTAGCGGCAGGGCGCACAGATACGCAGTATTTT; cdr3_aa: CASSAASGLAAGRTDTQYF; cdr3_length: 19; clone_size: -; d_call: TRBD2; v_call: TRBV19; j_call: TRBJ2-3
cdr3_nt: TGTGCCACCAGCAGAGAAAGCGGGAGGGCCGAGCAGTACTTC; cdr3_aa: CATSRESGRAEQYF; cdr3_length: 14; clone_size: -; d_call: TRBD2; v_call: TRBV15; j_call: TRBJ2-7
cdr3_nt: TGCGCCAGCAGCCAACCCCTGCGGGGGCTACATTATGGCTACACCTTC; cdr3_aa: CASSQPLRGLHYGYTF; cdr3_length: 16; clone_size: -; d_call: -; v_call: TRBV4-1; j_call: TRBJ1-2
cdr3_nt: TGTGCCAGCAGCTTGGCGGGAGCGGGTAATCAGCCCCAGCATTTT; cdr3_aa: CASSLAGAGNQPQHF; cdr3_length: 15; clone_size: -; d_call: -; v_call: TRBV5-6; j_call: TRBJ1-5
cdr3_nt: TGTGCCAGCGGCTTCTGGGGGGACGGGGGGACCCAGTACTTC; cdr3_aa: CASGFWGDGGTQYF; cdr3_length: 14; clone_size: -; d_call: -; v_call: TRBV5-5; j_call: TRBJ2-5
cdr3_nt: TGTGCCAGCAGCCTCCCCTGGGGACTAGCGGGAGGGCCCCACGAGCAGTACTTC; cdr3_aa: CASSLPWGLAGGPHEQYF; cdr3_length: 18; clone_size: -; d_call: TRBD2; v_call: TRBV14; j_call: TRBJ2-7
cdr3_nt: TGTGCCAGCAGCTATATGGGGGGGAGTAACTATGGCTACACCTTC; cdr3_aa: CASSYMGGSNYGYTF; cdr3_length: 15; clone_size: -; d_call: -; v_call: TRBV7-9; j_call: TRBJ1-2
cdr3_nt: TGTGCCAGCAGCTTAGGCCCAGCGAGTAAATACGAGCAGTACTTC; cdr3_aa: CASSLGPASKYEQYF; cdr3_length: 15; clone_size: -; d_call: -; v_call: TRBV13; j_call: TRBJ2-7
cdr3_nt: TGTGCCAGCAGTGAATATCCAGCTAGTGGGGGGGGAGGCACTGAAGCTTTCTTT; cdr3_aa: CASSEYPASGGGGTEAFF; cdr3_length: 18; clone_size: -; d_call: -; v_call: TRBV25-1; j_call: TRBJ1-1